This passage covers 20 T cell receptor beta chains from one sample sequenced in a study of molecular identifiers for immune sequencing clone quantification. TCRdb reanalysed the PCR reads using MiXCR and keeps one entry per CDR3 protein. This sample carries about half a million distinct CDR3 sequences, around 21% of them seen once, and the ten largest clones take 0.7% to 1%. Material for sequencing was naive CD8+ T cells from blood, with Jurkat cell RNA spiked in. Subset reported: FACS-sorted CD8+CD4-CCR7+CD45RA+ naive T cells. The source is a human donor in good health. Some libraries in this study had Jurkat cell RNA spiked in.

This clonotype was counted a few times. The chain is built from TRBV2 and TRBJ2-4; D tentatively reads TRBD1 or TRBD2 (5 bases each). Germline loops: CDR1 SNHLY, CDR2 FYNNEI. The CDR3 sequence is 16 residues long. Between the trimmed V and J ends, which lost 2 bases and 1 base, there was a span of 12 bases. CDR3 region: CASSEWGKGAKNIQYF. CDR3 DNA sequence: TGTGCCAGCAGTGAATGGGGGAAGGGGGCCAAAAACATTCAGTACTTC.

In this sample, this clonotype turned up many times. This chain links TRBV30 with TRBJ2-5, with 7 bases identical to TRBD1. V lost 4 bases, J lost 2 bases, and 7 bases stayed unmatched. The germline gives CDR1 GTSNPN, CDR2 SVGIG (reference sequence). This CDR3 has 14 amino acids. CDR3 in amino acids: CAWTPGQTQETQYF. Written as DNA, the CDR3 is TGTGCCTGGACCCCGGGACAGACACAAGAGACCCAGTACTTC. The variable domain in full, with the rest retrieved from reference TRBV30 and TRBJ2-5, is SQTIHQWPATLVQPVGSPLSLECTVEGTSNPNLYWYRQAAGRGLQLLFYSVGIGQISSEVPQNLSASRPQDRQFILSSKKLLLSDSGFYLCAWTPGQTQETQYFGPGTRLLVL.

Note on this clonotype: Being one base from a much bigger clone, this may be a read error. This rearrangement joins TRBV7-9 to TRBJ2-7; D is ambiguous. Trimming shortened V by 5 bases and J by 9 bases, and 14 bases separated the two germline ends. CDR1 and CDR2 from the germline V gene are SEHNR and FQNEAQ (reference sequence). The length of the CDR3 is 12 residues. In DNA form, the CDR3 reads TGTGCCAGCAGCCTTCAAGGGAACGTGCAGTACTTC. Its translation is CASSLQGNVQYF.

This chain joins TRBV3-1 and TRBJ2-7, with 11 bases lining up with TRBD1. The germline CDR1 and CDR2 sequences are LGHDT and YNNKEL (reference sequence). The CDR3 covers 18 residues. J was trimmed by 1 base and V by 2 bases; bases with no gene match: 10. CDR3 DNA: TGTGCCAGCAGCCAAAAGACCTATGGACAGGGGGCTTCCTACGAGCAGTACTTC. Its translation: CASSQKTYGQGASYEQYF.

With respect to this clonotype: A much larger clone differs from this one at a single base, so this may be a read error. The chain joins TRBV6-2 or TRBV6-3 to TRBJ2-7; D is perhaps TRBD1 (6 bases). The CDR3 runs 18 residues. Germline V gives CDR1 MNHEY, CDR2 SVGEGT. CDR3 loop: CASSNPITGTWDVYEQHF. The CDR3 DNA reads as TGTGCCAGCAGTAACCCCATAACCGGGACATGGGATGTCTACGAGCAGCACTTC.

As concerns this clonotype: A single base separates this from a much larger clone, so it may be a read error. DNA for the CDR3: TGTGCCAGCAGTGAGGGTGGGGACTTGGATACGCAGTATTTT. The encoded protein is CASSEGGDLDTQYF. The V call is TRBV2, the J call TRBJ2-3; D perhaps matches TRBD2 (6 bases). The ends were cut back, 3 bases at V and 6 bases at J, with 13 bases in the middle. Germline-derived CDR1 and CDR2 are SNHLY and FYNNEI. The CDR3 contains 14 residues.

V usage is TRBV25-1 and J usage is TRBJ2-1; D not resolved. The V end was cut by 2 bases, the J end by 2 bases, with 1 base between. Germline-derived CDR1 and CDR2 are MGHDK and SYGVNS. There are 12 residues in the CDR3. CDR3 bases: TGTGCCAGCAGTGAAACCTACAATGAGCAGTTCTTC. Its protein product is CASSETYNEQFF.

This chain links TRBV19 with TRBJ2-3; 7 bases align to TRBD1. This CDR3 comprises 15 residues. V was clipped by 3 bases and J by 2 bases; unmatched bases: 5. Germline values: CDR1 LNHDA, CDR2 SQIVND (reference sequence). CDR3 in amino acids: CASSMTGSSTDTQYF. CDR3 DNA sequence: TGTGCCAGTAGTATGACAGGGTCCTCCACAGATACGCAGTATTTT. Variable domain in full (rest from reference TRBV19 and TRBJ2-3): DGGITQSPKYLFRKEGQNVTLSCEQNLNHDAMYWYRQDPGQGLRLIYYSQIVNDFQKGDIAEGYSVSREKKESFPLTVTSAQKNPTAFYLCASSMTGSSTDTQYFGPGTRLTVL.

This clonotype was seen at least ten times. The CDR3 reads CASSQDRTGSFGYTF. The CDR3 nucleotides are TGCGCCAGCAGCCAAGATCGTACAGGTTCATTTGGCTACACCTTC. This chain connects TRBV4-1 to TRBJ1-2; TRBD1 might be the D (5 bases). V lost 0 bases to trimming and J lost 7 bases, with 15 bases between them. Germline-derived CDR1 and CDR2 are MGHRA and YSYEKL. The CDR3 is 15 amino acids.

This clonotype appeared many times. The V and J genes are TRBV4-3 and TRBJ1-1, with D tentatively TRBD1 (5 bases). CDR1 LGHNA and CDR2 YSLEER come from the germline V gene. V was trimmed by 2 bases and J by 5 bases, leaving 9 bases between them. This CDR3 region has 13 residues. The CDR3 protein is CASSQTRQTEAFF. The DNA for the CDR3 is TGCGCCAGCAGCCAAACGCGACAGACTGAAGCTTTCTTT.

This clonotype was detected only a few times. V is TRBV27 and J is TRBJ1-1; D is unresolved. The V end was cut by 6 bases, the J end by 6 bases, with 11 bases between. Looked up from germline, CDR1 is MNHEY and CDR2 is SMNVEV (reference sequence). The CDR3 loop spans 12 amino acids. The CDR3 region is CASRKGVAEAFF. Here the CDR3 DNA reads TGTGCCAGCAGAAAGGGTGTGGCTGAAGCTTTCTTT.

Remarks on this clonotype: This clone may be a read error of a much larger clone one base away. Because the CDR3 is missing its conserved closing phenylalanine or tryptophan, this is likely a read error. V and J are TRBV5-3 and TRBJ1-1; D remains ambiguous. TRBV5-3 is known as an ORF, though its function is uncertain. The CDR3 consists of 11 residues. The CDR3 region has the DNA TGTGCCAGCAGCTCCCAAGACGTAGCTTTCCTT. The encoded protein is CASSSQDVAFL.

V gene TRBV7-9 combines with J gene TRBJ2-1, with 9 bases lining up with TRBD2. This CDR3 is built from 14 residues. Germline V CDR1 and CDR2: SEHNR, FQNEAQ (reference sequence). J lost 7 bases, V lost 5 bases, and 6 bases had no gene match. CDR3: CASSHGLAFNEQFF. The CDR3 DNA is TGTGCCAGCAGCCACGGACTAGCGTTTAATGAGCAGTTCTTC.

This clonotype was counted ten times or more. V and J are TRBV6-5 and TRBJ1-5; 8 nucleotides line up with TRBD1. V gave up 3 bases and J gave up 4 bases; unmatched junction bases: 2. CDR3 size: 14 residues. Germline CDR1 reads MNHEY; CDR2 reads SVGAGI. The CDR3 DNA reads TGTGCCAGCAGTTATGGGACAGGTAATCAGCCCCAGCATTTT. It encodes CASSYGTGNQPQHF.

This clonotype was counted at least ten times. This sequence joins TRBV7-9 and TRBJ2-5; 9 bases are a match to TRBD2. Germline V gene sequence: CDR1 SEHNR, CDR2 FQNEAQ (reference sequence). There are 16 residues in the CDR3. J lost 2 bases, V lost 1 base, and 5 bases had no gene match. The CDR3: CASSLGLAGPQETQYF. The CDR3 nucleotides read TGTGCCAGCAGCTTAGGGCTAGCGGGACCTCAAGAGACCCAGTACTTC.

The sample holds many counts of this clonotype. CDR3 nucleotides: TGCAGTGCTAGAGGTCTGGACTGGACGGGAGATACGCAGTATTTT. Translation gives CSARGLDWTGDTQYF. This chain connects TRBV20-1 to TRBJ2-3; TRBD2 might be the D (5 bases). Trimming shortened V by 1 base and J by 5 bases, and 16 bases separated the two germline ends. The CDR3 consists of 15 residues. Germline CDR1 and CDR2: DFQATT and SNEGSKA (reference sequence).

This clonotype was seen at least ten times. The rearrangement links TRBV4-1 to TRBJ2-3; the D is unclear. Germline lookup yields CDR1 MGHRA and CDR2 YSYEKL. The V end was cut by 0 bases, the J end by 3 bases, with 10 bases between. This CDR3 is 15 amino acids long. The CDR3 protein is CASSQDQLVTDTQYF. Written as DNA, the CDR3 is TGCGCCAGCAGCCAAGATCAACTTGTTACAGATACGCAGTATTTT.

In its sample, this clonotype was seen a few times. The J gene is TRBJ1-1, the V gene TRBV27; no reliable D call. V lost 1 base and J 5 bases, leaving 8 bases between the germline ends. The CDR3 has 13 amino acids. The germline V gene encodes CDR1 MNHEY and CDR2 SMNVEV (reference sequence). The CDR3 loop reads CASSLYLTTEAFF. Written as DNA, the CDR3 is TGTGCCAGCAGTTTATACCTGACTACTGAAGCTTTCTTT.

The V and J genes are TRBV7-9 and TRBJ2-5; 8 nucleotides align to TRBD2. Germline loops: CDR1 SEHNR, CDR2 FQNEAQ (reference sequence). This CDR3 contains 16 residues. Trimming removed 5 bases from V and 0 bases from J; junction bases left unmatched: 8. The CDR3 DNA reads TGTGCCAGCAGCCCCCCACTAGCGGCGTACCAAGAGACCCAGTACTTC. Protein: CASSPPLAAYQETQYF.

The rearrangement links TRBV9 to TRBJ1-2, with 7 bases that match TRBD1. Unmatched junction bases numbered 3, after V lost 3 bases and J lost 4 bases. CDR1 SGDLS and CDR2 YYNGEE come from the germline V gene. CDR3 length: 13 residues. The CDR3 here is CASSAGQIYGYTF. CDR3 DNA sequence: TGTGCCAGCAGCGCGGGACAGATCTATGGCTACACCTTC.